What follows is one T cell receptor (beta chain) and its context. This entry belongs to a study of early T cells in non-severe SARS-CoV-2 infection. TCRdb passed the 5' RACE reads through MiXCR, listing each CDR3 protein once. The profile shows under 140,000 distinct CDR3 sequences, over 9.5% of them singletons. CDR3 size: 13 residues. The trim removed 2 bases at V and 8 bases at J, leaving 5 bases unmatched. Germline V lookup: CDR1 SGHTA, CDR2 FQGNSA. The TCR sequence derives from an adult who was a healthcare worker with PCR-confirmed SARS-CoV-2 infection or an uninfected control (not recorded which). The sequencing used whole blood, collected at baseline. The chain couples TRBV7-2 to TRBJ1-2; 7 positions agree with TRBD1. CDR3 protein: CASSLTGVRGYTF. The CDR3 DNA follows: TGTGCCAGCAGCTTAACAGGGGTGCGGGGCTACACCTTC. Variable domain in full (rest from reference TRBV7-2 and TRBJ1-2): GAGVSQSPSNKVTEKGKDVELRCDPISGHTALYWYRQSLGQGLEFLIYFQGNSAPDKSGLPSDRFSAERTGGSVSTLTIQRTQQEDSAVYLCASSLTGVRGYTFGSGTRLTVV.